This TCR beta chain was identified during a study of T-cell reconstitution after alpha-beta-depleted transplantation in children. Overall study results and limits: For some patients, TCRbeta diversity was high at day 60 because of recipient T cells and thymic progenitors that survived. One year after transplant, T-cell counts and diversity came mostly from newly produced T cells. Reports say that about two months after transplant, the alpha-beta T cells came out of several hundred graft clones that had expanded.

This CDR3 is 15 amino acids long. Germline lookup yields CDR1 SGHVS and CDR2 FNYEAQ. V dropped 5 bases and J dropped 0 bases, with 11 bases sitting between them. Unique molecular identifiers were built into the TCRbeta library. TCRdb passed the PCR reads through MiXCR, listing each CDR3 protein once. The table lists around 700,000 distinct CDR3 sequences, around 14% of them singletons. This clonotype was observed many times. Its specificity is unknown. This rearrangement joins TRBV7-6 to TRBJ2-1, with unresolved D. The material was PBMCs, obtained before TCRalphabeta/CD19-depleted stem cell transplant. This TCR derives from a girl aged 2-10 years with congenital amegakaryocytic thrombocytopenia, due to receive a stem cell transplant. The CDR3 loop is CASSHPANSYNEQFF. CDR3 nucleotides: TGTGCCAGCAGCCACCCTGCCAACTCCTACAATGAGCAGTTCTTC.